Listed here is a single TCR beta chain. Its antigen remains unknown. Sequencing used immunoSEQ multiplex PCR; TCRdb keeps in-frame clones, though not all of them. Here the sample spans over 1.5 million clones, 98% being singletons. Negatively enriched CD4+ T cells were divided by CD45RA into naive and memory. The sample originates from a study of shared clonotypes between healthy human individuals. General study points: There were few donors, and this limited the genetic and exposure-history diversity represented.

V lost 9 bases and J 4 bases, leaving 15 bases between the germline ends. This CDR3 is 14 amino acids long. Germline CDR1 is LNHDA and CDR2 is SQIVND (reference sequence). The sequencing sample was made of naive CD4+ T cells sorted from blood. Sample subset: CD45RA+ positively selected. This clonotype was sampled from a man under 40 in good health. This chain connects TRBV19 to TRBJ2-2; D perhaps matches TRBD1 (6 bases). CDR3 DNA: TGTGCCAGCATACAGGGTCTTGGCACCGGGGAGCTGTTTTTT. This encodes CASIQGLGTGELFF.